This TCR beta chain stems from a study of shared clonotypes between healthy human individuals. Sequenced by immunoSEQ multiplex PCR; TCRdb stores in-frame clones only, minus some. The sample holds about 460,000 clones; about 74% are singletons and the top ten take 12%. Trimming left V 0 bases short and J 5 bases short, with 5 bases between. The V gene's germline CDR1 is SGDLS and CDR2 YYNGEE. CDR3 length: 13 amino acids. This sequence originates from a woman in her thirties or forties in good health. Some clones in this sample may be carry-over from other donors' samples. The sequenced material came from PBMCs. The chain couples TRBV9 to TRBJ2-2, with D unresolved. CDR3 sequence reads: CASSVGLTGELFF. The CDR3 DNA follows: TGTGCCAGCAGCGTAGGCCTGACCGGGGAGCTGTTTTTT.